These 13 T cell receptor beta chains originate from one sample sequenced in a study of blood T cell repertoires in COVID-19. Assay: immunoSEQ multiplex PCR; the TCRdb copy retains only in-frame clones and omits some. Of about 110,000 clones detected, more than 75% appear once; the ten largest clones hold around 8%. The sequencing sample was made of peripheral blood. The origin of the receptors is a woman aged 40 to 50 with acute or convalescent COVID-19.

The DNA of the CDR3 is TGTGCCAGCAGTTACTCGAACAGTCCCAAAGCTTTCTTT. Its protein product is CASSYSNSPKAFF. J is TRBJ1-1 and V is TRBV6-2 or TRBV6-3; no firm D call. Deletions cut 0 bases from V and 9 bases from J, with 11 bases between. CDR3 length equals 13 residues. Germline V gene lookup returns CDR1 MNHEY and CDR2 SVGEGT.

The chain has TRBV7-6 and TRBJ2-7; 7 nucleotides align to TRBD1. J lost 0 bases, V lost 5 bases, and 10 bases had no gene match. Germline CDR1 is SGHVS and CDR2 is FNYEAQ. The CDR3 is made up of 16 amino acids. CDR3: CASSPQTGLSSYEQYF. The CDR3 nucleotides read TGTGCCAGCAGCCCCCAGACAGGGCTTAGCTCCTACGAGCAGTACTTC. Full variable domain (remainder filled in from reference TRBV7-6 and TRBJ2-7): GAGVSQSPRYKVTKRGQDVALRCDPISGHVSLYWYRQALGQGPEFLTYFNYEAQQDKSGLPNDRFSAERPEGSISTLTIQRTEQRDSAMYRCASSPQTGLSSYEQYFGPGTRLTVT.

The CDR3 DNA reads as TGCGCCAGCAGTACCAACTTAGCGGGGGATACCGGGGAGCTGTTTTTT. Translation gives CASSTNLAGDTGELFF. The J gene is TRBJ2-2, the V gene TRBV4-1; TRBD2 matches at 9 bases. The CDR3 consists of 16 residues. Germline V gives CDR1 MGHRA, CDR2 YSYEKL. Losses at the gene ends were 6 bases for V and 5 bases for J; bases not matched to a gene: 10.

The gene calls are TRBV2 and TRBJ1-2; 8 nucleotides agree with TRBD1. The CDR3 contains 15 residues. J was trimmed by 4 bases and V by 6 bases; bases with no gene match: 10. The germline gives CDR1 SNHLY, CDR2 FYNNEI. The CDR3 loop reads CASSPGQGGGYGYTF. CDR3 coding DNA: TGTGCCAGCAGCCCCGGACAGGGCGGCGGCTATGGCTACACCTTC. Full variable domain (rest looked up from reference TRBV2 and TRBJ1-2): EPEVTQTPSHQVTQMGQEVILRCVPISNHLYFYWYRQILGQKVEFLVSFYNNEISEKSEIFDDQFSVERPDGSNFTLKIRSTKLEDSAMYFCASSPGQGGGYGYTFGSGTRLTVV.

This rearrangement joins TRBV2 to TRBJ2-3; D is possibly TRBD1 (6 bases). The germline CDR1 and CDR2 sequences are SNHLY and FYNNEI. The germline V and J ends were trimmed by 6 bases and 4 bases, with 17 bases remaining between them. The CDR3 has 15 residues. The CDR3 bases are TGTGCCAGCAGCCTCAGACAGGCTGGGGCAGATACGCAGTATTTT. This sequence encodes CASSLRQAGADTQYF.

The V and J genes are TRBV19 and TRBJ2-1, with a weak D call TRBD1 (5 bases). CDR1 is LNHDA, CDR2 SQIVND, per germline (reference sequence). Trimming removed 1 base from V and 6 bases from J, with 13 bases in between. The CDR3 loop spans 15 amino acids. CDR3 region: CASSIGQGPLNEQFF. The CDR3 DNA reads TGTGCCAGTAGTATAGGTCAGGGCCCCCTCAATGAGCAGTTCTTC.

This clone has more than one count but fewer than ten. The chain has TRBV12-3 or TRBV12-4 and TRBJ1-2; D possibly corresponds to TRBD1 (5 bases). V shed 5 bases and J shed 8 bases, with 15 bases lying between them. This CDR3 is 13 amino acids long. In nucleotides, the CDR3 is TGTGCCAGCAGTCCGCAGGGTACCCGGGGCTACACCTTC. Encoded protein: CASSPQGTRGYTF.

The DNA of the CDR3 is TGTGCCAGCAGCTTGGCCCTGGGACAGGGACGCTACGAGCAGTACTTC. This codes for CASSLALGQGRYEQYF. The chain is built from TRBV5-5 and TRBJ2-7, with 9 positions matching TRBD1. V gave up 0 bases and J gave up 3 bases; unmatched junction bases: 7. CDR3 size: 16 residues. Germline CDR1 and CDR2: SGHKS and YYEKEE (reference sequence).

CDR3 amino acids: CATRIAGGTDTQYF. The CDR3, as DNA: TGTGCCACCCGGATAGCGGGGGGCACAGATACGCAGTATTTT. The chain joins TRBV6-5 to TRBJ2-3; 9 bases match TRBD2. CDR1 is MNHEY and CDR2 is SVGAGI in the germline V gene. With 10 bases clipped from V and 1 base from J, the junction kept 6 bases outside the gene matches. The CDR3 runs to 14 residues.

This clone was seen a single time. The rearrangement joins TRBV12-3 or TRBV12-4 to TRBJ2-7; no reliable D call. V was shortened by 6 bases and J by 6 bases, with 12 bases between the two germline ends. The CDR3 is made up of 12 amino acids. The CDR3 sequence is CASSRPTGEQYF. The CDR3 coding sequence is TGTGCCAGCAGCCGACCGACTGGCGAGCAGTACTTC.

This chain joins TRBV3-1 (or the pseudogene TRBV3-2) and TRBJ1-5; the D gene is possibly TRBD1 (6 bases). Germline-derived CDR1 and CDR2 are LGHDT and YNNKEL (reference sequence). The V end was cut by 4 bases, the J end by 0 bases, with 10 bases between. The CDR3 extends over 15 amino acids. The CDR3 DNA follows: TGTGCCAGCAGCCGAACGGACAGTAGCAATCAGCCCCAGCATTTT. Translation gives CASSRTDSSNQPQHF.

This rearrangement joins TRBV11-2 to TRBJ1-5; 7 bases map to TRBD1. The CDR3 runs 16 residues. V dropped 0 bases and J dropped 0; count of bases not matched to a gene: 2. CDR1 is SGHAT and CDR2 is FQNNGV in the germline V gene. Here the CDR3 reads CASSLDHRGSNQPQHF. CDR3 coding DNA: TGTGCCAGCAGCTTAGATCACAGGGGTAGCAATCAGCCCCAGCATTTT.

The chain links TRBV5-6 to TRBJ1-5, with D uncertain. V lost 0 bases and J 2 bases, leaving 6 bases between the germline ends. Germline V CDR1 and CDR2: SGHDT, YYEEEE. This CDR3 spans 14 amino acids. The DNA for the CDR3 is TGTGCCAGCAGCTTGGGTAGTGGCAATCAGCCCCAGCATTTT. Residues: CASSLGSGNQPQHF.